Included here is one T cell receptor beta chain sequence, with context. This specimen belongs to a study of control samples from healthy donors and cancer patients. Libraries were prepared by immunoSEQ multiplex PCR; TCRdb keeps only in-frame clonotypes and omits some of them. Of around 100,000 clones listed, roughly 94% are singletons. CDR3 length: 18 amino acids. Trimming at V came to 5 bases and at J to 7 bases, leaving 16 bases not matched to a gene. Germline CDR1 reads SEHNR; CDR2 reads FQNEAQ (reference sequence). This sequence was found in a young woman in good health. V and J are TRBV7-9 and TRBJ2-5; 13 positions match TRBD2. The sample was blood. The CDR3 here is CASSPPTSGGTVNRTQYF. CDR3 DNA: TGTGCCAGCAGCCCACCGACTAGCGGGGGGACAGTTAATCGGACCCAGTACTTC.